The T cell receptor (beta chain) described here comes from a study of PD-1 blockade in classical Hodgkin lymphoma. Brentuximab vedotin exposure varied, and every patient relapsed after autologous stem cell transplantation. Some clones are missing from TCRdb's copy, which holds only in-frame ones; the method was immunoSEQ multiplex PCR. The sample lists 6,000 to 8,500 clones; 76% were seen once. The CDR3 covers 13 residues. CDR1 is MNHNS, CDR2 SASEGT, per germline. Details on this clone: One junction end disagrees with the germline gene, perhaps due to a read error.

The rearrangement uses TRBV6-1 and TRBJ1-2; D is undetermined. This clonotype was sampled from a human donor with classical Hodgkin lymphoma. This material consisted of peripheral blood mononuclear cells (PBMCs), taken before the second cycle of nivolumab. The CDR3 DNA is TGTGCCAGCAAACTCACCGGGCCGACTACTCTATACTTC. This encodes CASKLTGPTTLYF.